This TCR beta chain was retrieved from a study of T cells in Graves' hyperthyroidism and ophthalmopathy. Study conclusions and caveats: Researchers found most expanded thyroid clonotypes above 0.001 in blood as well.

Germline CDR1 and CDR2: SQVTM and ANQGSEA. The length of the CDR3 is 14 residues. TCR beta CDR3 regions were amplified from RNA transcripts. The study used the HTBI primer set for a first-round RT-PCR of the TCR CDR3. A single record per CDR3 protein comes from TCRdb applying MiXCR to the multiplex PCR reads. Of hundreds of thousands of distinct CDR3 sequences in the sample, just under 20% were seen once. Criteria for exclusion of patients were uncontrolled infection, other autoimmune disease, pregnancy or lactation. This clonotype was picked up a small number of times. As yet, its antigen is unknown. One end of the junction varies from germline; a read error may be responsible.

The chain couples TRBV29-1 to TRBJ2-7; TRBD1 aligns across 7 bases. Specimen: blood. The TCR was taken from a man aged 35-49 years with Graves' ophthalmopathy. CDR3 nucleotide sequence: TGCAGCGTCGAAGGGGGCCCCAGCTCCTACGAGCAGTACTTC. It is translated as CSVEGGPSSYEQYF.